This T cell receptor (beta chain) was captured in a study of T-cell memory formation after mild COVID-19. General study results and limits: Contracting CD4+ clones lay largely in CM and EM, with CD8+ ones residing in EMRA.

Constant-segment primers and 5'RACE yielded cDNA libraries for TCR alpha and TCR beta, each carrying sample barcodes and UMIs. A single record per CDR3 protein comes from TCRdb applying MiXCR to the 5' RACE reads. Of tens of thousands of distinct CDR3 sequences detected, approximately 15% appear once; the ten largest clones hold 31%. Germline values: CDR1 SGDLS, CDR2 YYNGEE. This CDR3 is 14 amino acids long. Trimming removed 0 bases at V and 0 bases at J, with 5 bases between. As concerns this clonotype: Its antigen is unknown.

The sequence came from an adult woman who had mild COVID-19 (a few samples of this study predate the infection). Cell type and time point are not known. The sample comprised PBMCs or a T cell subset sorted from them (not recorded which). The chain has TRBV9 and TRBJ2-3; the D is unclear. DNA for the CDR3: TGTGCCAGCAGCGTAGAGAGTAGCACAGATACGCAGTATTTT. Encoded protein: CASSVESSTDTQYF.